A selection of T cell receptor beta chains follows, all from one sample in a study of chemoradiotherapy in HPV16-positive cancers. Clones were read by immunoSEQ multiplex PCR, and TCRdb kept only the in-frame ones, dropping some. This repertoire shows 7,500 to 10,000 clones, around 77% found once; its top ten account for more than 6.5%. Sampling took place from a patient who underwent chemoradiotherapy. These receptors were collected from a human donor with HPV-associated anogenital cancer. CDR3s include the opening cysteine and the closing phenylalanine or tryptophan. The D gene is left open where the match is weak. Clone size is given for some rows only: seen once, a few or many times, or a class if the clone is expanded.

d_gene: NA
abundance: NA
j_gene: TRBJ2-5
v_gene: TRBV5-1
CDR3nt: TGCGCCAGCAGCTTGTACGGGGAGACCCAGTACTTC
CDR3aa: CASSLYGETQYF

d_gene: TRBD1
abundance: NA
j_gene: TRBJ2-7
v_gene: TRBV6-5
CDR3nt: TGTGCCAGCAGCGCCCTCCCGACAGGGGCCTACGAGCAGTACTTC
CDR3aa: CASSALPTGAYEQYF

d_gene: NA
abundance: once
j_gene: TRBJ2-2
v_gene: TRBV5-1
CDR3nt: TGCGCCAGCAGCTTGGCCGTGGGGGCCCCCACCGGGGAGCTGTTTTTT
CDR3aa: CASSLAVGAPTGELFF

d_gene: NA
abundance: NA
j_gene: TRBJ1-1
v_gene: TRBV7-6
CDR3nt: TGTGCCAGCAGCCCCAACAGGGTAGACACTGAAGCTTTCTTT
CDR3aa: CASSPNRVDTEAFF

d_gene: TRBD2
abundance: once
j_gene: TRBJ2-5
v_gene: TRBV27
CDR3nt: TGTGCCAGCAGCCACGGACTAGCGGGGGTCCAAGAGACCCAGTACTTC
CDR3aa: CASSHGLAGVQETQYF

d_gene: NA
abundance: once
j_gene: TRBJ1-4
v_gene: TRBV9
CDR3nt: TGTGCCAGCAGCGTAGAGCTGGGTGATGAAAAACTGTTTTTT
CDR3aa: CASSVELGDEKLFF

d_gene: NA
abundance: NA
j_gene: TRBJ2-5
v_gene: TRBV7-9
CDR3nt: TGTGCCAGCAGCTTACTAGGATCGGAGACCCAGTACTTC
CDR3aa: CASSLLGSETQYF

d_gene: NA
abundance: NA
j_gene: TRBJ2-5
v_gene: TRBV7-2
CDR3nt: TGTGCCAGCAGCTTAGGTCCAGGAACAAAAGAGACCCAGTACTTC
CDR3aa: CASSLGPGTKETQYF

d_gene: NA
abundance: NA
j_gene: TRBJ2-1
v_gene: TRBV29-1
CDR3nt: TGCAGCGTTGCCGCAGGGCTCGATACAGGGTTGGACAATGAGCAGTTCTTC
CDR3aa: CSVAAGLDTGLDNEQFF

d_gene: TRBD1
abundance: NA
j_gene: TRBJ1-6
v_gene: TRBV27
CDR3nt: TGTGCCAGCGCAGCAGGGGGGAATTCACCCCTCCACTTT
CDR3aa: CASAAGGNSPLHF

d_gene: NA
abundance: NA
j_gene: TRBJ1-1
v_gene: TRBV27
CDR3nt: TGTGCCAGCAGTAACAACCTAATTCAGGGGCACGGGGGTTTTAATACTGAAGCTTTCTTT
CDR3aa: CASSNNLIQGHGGFNTEAFF

d_gene: NA
abundance: few
j_gene: TRBJ2-7
v_gene: TRBV7-9
CDR3nt: TGTGCCAGCAGCTTGGCCAGTCGGGGCGAGCAGTACTTC
CDR3aa: CASSLASRGEQYF

d_gene: NA
abundance: NA
j_gene: TRBJ1-1
v_gene: TRBV19
CDR3nt: TGTGCCAGTAGTATTGGGGAGAACACTGAAGCTTTCTTT
CDR3aa: CASSIGENTEAFF

d_gene: TRBD1
abundance: NA
j_gene: TRBJ1-6
v_gene: TRBV19
CDR3nt: TGTGCCAGTAGTGGCACAGGGGATTCACCCCTCCACTTT
CDR3aa: CASSGTGDSPLHF

d_gene: NA
abundance: NA
j_gene: TRBJ1-5
v_gene: TRBV7-2
CDR3nt: TGTGCCAGCAGCTTAGTTGGACAGCCCCAGCATTTT
CDR3aa: CASSLVGQPQHF

d_gene: TRBD1
abundance: few
j_gene: TRBJ1-1
v_gene: TRBV28
CDR3nt: TGTGCCAGCAGTCCCGCTAAAGGGACAGGGTCTGAAGCTTTCTTT
CDR3aa: CASSPAKGTGSEAFF

d_gene: TRBD2
abundance: NA
j_gene: TRBJ2-5
v_gene: TRBV9
CDR3nt: TGTGCCAGCAGCAAGAATAGCGGGACTCTACAAGAGACCCAGTACTTC
CDR3aa: CASSKNSGTLQETQYF

d_gene: NA
abundance: NA
j_gene: TRBJ1-1
v_gene: TRBV23-1
CDR3nt: TGCGCCAGCAGTGGCCTTTTCCTAAGGGGGAACACTGAAGCTTTCTTT
CDR3aa: CASSGLFLRGNTEAFF

d_gene: TRBD1
abundance: NA
j_gene: TRBJ2-7
v_gene: TRBV9
CDR3nt: TGTGCCAGCAGCGTCGGTGACAGGGGACACGAGCAGTACTTC
CDR3aa: CASSVGDRGHEQYF

d_gene: NA
abundance: NA
j_gene: TRBJ2-5
v_gene: TRBV19
CDR3nt: TGTGCCAGTAGTATAGGAAATCAAGAGACCCAGTACTTC
CDR3aa: CASSIGNQETQYF

d_gene: NA
abundance: once
j_gene: TRBJ1-6
v_gene: TRBV19
CDR3nt: TGTGCCAGTAGCACAGGGCCCTCTAATTCACCCCTCCACTTT
CDR3aa: CASSTGPSNSPLHF

d_gene: NA
abundance: NA
j_gene: TRBJ2-7
v_gene: TRBV6-6
CDR3nt: TGTGCCAGCAGTTACTCGATCGGGACATCAGGCTACGAGCAGTACTTC
CDR3aa: CASSYSIGTSGYEQYF

d_gene: NA
abundance: NA
j_gene: TRBJ1-1
v_gene: TRBV5-1
CDR3nt: TGCGCCAGCAGCTGGGGGGAGGAAACTGAAGCTTTCTTT
CDR3aa: CASSWGEETEAFF

d_gene: NA
abundance: NA
j_gene: TRBJ1-5
v_gene: TRBV27
CDR3nt: TGTGCCAGCAGTTTAAGTGCAGGCAGGGGTGGAAATCAGCCCCAGCATTTT
CDR3aa: CASSLSAGRGGNQPQHF

d_gene: TRBD1
abundance: NA
j_gene: TRBJ2-1
v_gene: TRBV28
CDR3nt: TGTGCCAGCACCCGGTTTTTGGGACAGGGAGACAATGAGCAGTTCTTC
CDR3aa: CASTRFLGQGDNEQFF

d_gene: NA
abundance: NA
j_gene: TRBJ1-2
v_gene: TRBV6-1
CDR3nt: TGTGCCAGCAGTGAGGACAGCGGGACCTTCTATGGCTACACCTTC
CDR3aa: CASSEDSGTFYGYTF

d_gene: NA
abundance: NA
j_gene: TRBJ2-4
v_gene: TRBV7-2
CDR3nt: TGTGCCAGCAGCTTAGGGGACAAAGCAAACATTCAGTACTTC
CDR3aa: CASSLGDKANIQYF

d_gene: NA
abundance: NA
j_gene: TRBJ1-4
v_gene: TRBV7-8
CDR3nt: TGTGCCAGCAGCTTAGGAAGGGAATATAATGAAAAACTGTTTTTT
CDR3aa: CASSLGREYNEKLFF

d_gene: NA
abundance: NA
j_gene: TRBJ2-5
v_gene: TRBV5-6
CDR3nt: TGTGCCAGCAGCTCTCTCATGGAGACCCAGTACTTC
CDR3aa: CASSSLMETQYF

d_gene: TRBD2
abundance: NA
j_gene: TRBJ2-1
v_gene: TRBV4-3
CDR3nt: TGCGCCAGCAGCCAAGCCCCGGGAGGCTTCGACAATGAGCAGTTCTTC
CDR3aa: CASSQAPGGFDNEQFF

d_gene: NA
abundance: NA
j_gene: TRBJ2-5
v_gene: TRBV6-1
CDR3nt: TGTGCCAGCAGTAGGGAGTTTAGGGAGACCCAGTACTTC
CDR3aa: CASSREFRETQYF

d_gene: TRBD2
abundance: NA
j_gene: TRBJ2-1
v_gene: TRBV7-3
CDR3nt: TGTGCCAGCAGCTTAACCCCGGGCCTAGCGGAGTTCTTC
CDR3aa: CASSLTPGLAEFF

d_gene: NA
abundance: NA
j_gene: TRBJ1-1
v_gene: TRBV20-1
CDR3nt: TGCAGTGCTAGAGATACCGAAGCTTTCTTT
CDR3aa: CSARDTEAFF

d_gene: NA
abundance: NA
j_gene: TRBJ2-7
v_gene: TRBV2
CDR3nt: TGTGCCAGCATTCAGGGGTCGGGCCCAGCTAGGTACGAGCAGTACTTC
CDR3aa: CASIQGSGPARYEQYF

d_gene: NA
abundance: NA
j_gene: TRBJ2-5
v_gene: TRBV5-5
CDR3nt: TGTGCCAGCAGCTTTGGACAAGAAGAGACCCAGTACTTC
CDR3aa: CASSFGQEETQYF

d_gene: NA
abundance: NA
j_gene: TRBJ2-3
v_gene: TRBV28
CDR3nt: TGTGCCAGCAGTTTTCAATCGACTGCCACTAGCACAGATACGCAGTATTTT
CDR3aa: CASSFQSTATSTDTQYF

d_gene: TRBD1
abundance: NA
j_gene: TRBJ2-7
v_gene: TRBV6-5
CDR3nt: TGTGCCAGCAGTTTCGGACAGGGCCGAGGGGAGCAGTACTTC
CDR3aa: CASSFGQGRGEQYF

d_gene: NA
abundance: NA
j_gene: TRBJ2-3
v_gene: TRBV10-1
CDR3nt: TGCGCCAGCAGTGAAGGAACTCTAAATGCTGATACGCAGTATTTT
CDR3aa: CASSEGTLNADTQYF

d_gene: NA
abundance: NA
j_gene: TRBJ1-2
v_gene: TRBV7-8
CDR3nt: TGTGCCAGCAGCTTAGGTCGGGGAGGCTACACCTTC
CDR3aa: CASSLGRGGYTF

d_gene: NA
abundance: NA
j_gene: TRBJ2-7
v_gene: TRBV28
CDR3nt: TGTGCCAGCAGTTTTGGGGGGACAGATATCTACGAGCAGTACTTC
CDR3aa: CASSFGGTDIYEQYF

d_gene: NA
abundance: NA
j_gene: TRBJ1-2
v_gene: TRBV19
CDR3nt: TGTGCCAGTAGTATAATGGAGGGAAATGGCTACACCTTC
CDR3aa: CASSIMEGNGYTF

d_gene: NA
abundance: few
j_gene: TRBJ2-1
v_gene: TRBV4-3
CDR3nt: TGCGCCAGCAGCCAAGACCCCACCCGGGGGGAGCAGTTCTTC
CDR3aa: CASSQDPTRGEQFF

d_gene: TRBD1
abundance: NA
j_gene: TRBJ1-4
v_gene: TRBV5-4
CDR3nt: TGTGCCAGCAGCAAACAGGGGAGTGATGAAAAACTGTTTTTT
CDR3aa: CASSKQGSDEKLFF

d_gene: TRBD2
abundance: NA
j_gene: TRBJ2-5
v_gene: TRBV7-6
CDR3nt: TGTGCCAGCAGCTTAGTTTTAGCGGGAGAAATGGAGACCCAGTACTTC
CDR3aa: CASSLVLAGEMETQYF

d_gene: TRBD2
abundance: NA
j_gene: TRBJ2-1
v_gene: TRBV4-1
CDR3nt: TGCGCCAGCAGCCAAACATGGAGCGGGGGGGCTCATGAGCAGTTCTTC
CDR3aa: CASSQTWSGGAHEQFF

d_gene: NA
abundance: NA
j_gene: TRBJ1-2
v_gene: TRBV7-9
CDR3nt: TGTGCCAGCACCTCGGACAGAAAGGACTATGGCTACACCTTC
CDR3aa: CASTSDRKDYGYTF

d_gene: NA
abundance: NA
j_gene: TRBJ2-4
v_gene: TRBV2
CDR3nt: TGTGCCAGCAGGAGGGGATTGGGGGCCAAAAACATTCAGTACTTC
CDR3aa: CASRRGLGAKNIQYF

d_gene: NA
abundance: NA
j_gene: TRBJ1-5
v_gene: TRBV27
CDR3nt: TGTGCCAGCAGTTTGAACCGGGAGACTTGGTCGCCCCAGCATTTT
CDR3aa: CASSLNRETWSPQHF

d_gene: TRBD2
abundance: NA
j_gene: TRBJ2-7
v_gene: TRBV11-1
CDR3nt: TGTGCCAGCAGCTCTCCGGGACTAGCGGGATCCTACGAGCAGTACTTC
CDR3aa: CASSSPGLAGSYEQYF

d_gene: NA
abundance: NA
j_gene: TRBJ2-7
v_gene: TRBV7-2
CDR3nt: TGTGCCAGCAGCTTAGGATCTAATTGGGGGGAGCCAACATCCTACGAGCAGTACTTC
CDR3aa: CASSLGSNWGEPTSYEQYF

d_gene: TRBD2
abundance: once
j_gene: TRBJ2-5
v_gene: TRBV11-2
CDR3nt: TGTGCCAGCAGCCGGACCAGCGGGGCCGCTGAGGAGACCCAGTACTTC
CDR3aa: CASSRTSGAAEETQYF

d_gene: NA
abundance: NA
j_gene: TRBJ2-3
v_gene: TRBV11-2
CDR3nt: TGTGCCAGCAGCTTAGGCCAAGTCACAGATACGCAGTATTTT
CDR3aa: CASSLGQVTDTQYF

d_gene: TRBD2
abundance: NA
j_gene: TRBJ2-3
v_gene: TRBV19
CDR3nt: TGTGCCAGTAGAAGGACTAGCGGGAGCACAGATACGCAGTATTTT
CDR3aa: CASRRTSGSTDTQYF

d_gene: NA
abundance: once
j_gene: TRBJ2-1
v_gene: TRBV13
CDR3nt: TGTGCCAGCACCCCAGGGGGGGGGACGCGGTTCTTC
CDR3aa: CASTPGGGTRFF

d_gene: TRBD1
abundance: few
j_gene: TRBJ1-2
v_gene: TRBV18
CDR3nt: TGTGCCAGCTCTCCACAGGGGAACTATGGCTACACCTTC
CDR3aa: CASSPQGNYGYTF

d_gene: TRBD1
abundance: NA
j_gene: TRBJ2-7
v_gene: TRBV28
CDR3nt: TGTGCCAGCATGCGAAAATGGACAGGGGCCTCCTACGAGCAGTACTTC
CDR3aa: CASMRKWTGASYEQYF

d_gene: NA
abundance: NA
j_gene: TRBJ2-1
v_gene: TRBV9
CDR3nt: TGTGCCAGCAACCCTTTGGGGTTGGATGAGCAGTTCTTC
CDR3aa: CASNPLGLDEQFF

d_gene: NA
abundance: NA
j_gene: TRBJ2-1
v_gene: TRBV11-2
CDR3nt: TGTGCCAGCAGTCCAGGGCTTGTGACCTACAATGAGCAGTTCTTC
CDR3aa: CASSPGLVTYNEQFF

d_gene: NA
abundance: few
j_gene: TRBJ2-7
v_gene: TRBV5-4
CDR3nt: TGTGCCAGCACCTCAGATGGGGACTCCGCTATATACGAGCAGTACTTC
CDR3aa: CASTSDGDSAIYEQYF